Listed here are 4 T cell receptor beta chains from one sample, sequenced in a study of tumor-infiltrating lymphocytes in localized non-small cell lung cancer. Measured with immunoSEQ multiplex PCR; TCRdb has only the in-frame clones, and not every one. This repertoire shows 15,000 to 20,000 clones, over 70% found once; its top ten account for under 6.5%. Sequenced: lung tumor tissue. The receptors stem from a human donor with non-small cell lung cancer.

The J gene is TRBJ1-2, the V gene TRBV18; weak D call: TRBD1 (5 bases). This CDR3 is built from 15 residues. Germline lookup yields CDR1 KGHSH and CDR2 LQKENI. The ends were cut back, 0 bases at V and 0 bases at J, with 8 bases in the middle. The CDR3 spells CASSPPGLANYGYTF. The CDR3 DNA reads TGTGCCAGCTCACCACCGGGGCTAGCTAACTATGGCTACACCTTC. Together with reference TRBV18 and TRBJ1-2, the CDR3 gives the full variable domain: NAGVMQNPRHLVRRRGQEARLRCSPMKGHSHVYWYRQLPEEGLKFMVYLQKENIIDESGMPKERFSAEFPKEGPSILRIQQVVRGDSAAYFCASSPPGLANYGYTFGSGTRLTVV.

The gene calls are TRBV7-9 and TRBJ2-3, with D hard to call. This CDR3 region has 12 residues. Per germline, CDR1 SEHNR and CDR2 FQNEAQ (reference sequence). With 3 bases removed from V and 0 bases from J, the gap between germline ends came to 1 base. CDR3 sequence reads: CASSFSTDTQYF. CDR3 coding DNA: TGTGCCAGCAGCTTCAGCACAGATACGCAGTATTTT.

With respect to this clone: Relative to the germline gene, one junction end is altered; a read error may explain this. V and J are TRBV2 and TRBJ2-1, with 8 bases aligning to TRBD2. Germline lookup yields CDR1 SNHLY and CDR2 FYNNEI. The CDR3 is 16 amino acids. For the CDR3, the DNA is TGTGCCAGCAGTCAACTAGCGGTGAGCTCCTACAATAAGCAGTTCTTC. As protein: CASSQLAVSSYNKQFF.

V gene TRBV7-2 combines with J gene TRBJ2-5, with 7 nucleotides matching TRBD1. In germline, CDR1 is SGHTA, CDR2 FQGNSA. The V and J ends lost 6 bases and 0 bases, in that order; junction bases with no gene match: 4. The CDR3 extends over 14 amino acids. CDR3: CASRLTGDQETQYF. The CDR3 DNA is TGTGCCAGCAGACTTACAGGGGACCAAGAGACCCAGTACTTC.